This T cell receptor beta chain originates from a study of blood T cells in healthy people across ages. Findings and caveats of the study: More naive CD4+ cells and higher diversity marked long-lived donors relative to aged donors.

Next came a second PCR, run for about 6 to 11 cycles, which used a sample-barcoded 5' primer along with a J-beta primer mix. Any given sample supplied a minimum of 2.5 million CDR3-containing paired-end reads. TCRdb reprocessed the 5' RACE reads via MiXCR and lists one record per CDR3 protein. The sample records 1.6 million or so distinct CDR3 sequences, 30% to 35% being singletons. This clonotype was detected ten times or more. Its antigen is unidentified. Each individual donor underwent a draw of ten milliliters of peripheral blood. Sequenced input: blood. This receptor was obtained from a woman in her 30s in good health.

CDR3 DNA: TGCAGCGTGGAGACTAGTAAAGAGACCCAGTACTTC. Residues: CSVETSKETQYF. The V call is TRBV29-1, the J call TRBJ2-5, with D maybe TRBD2 (6 bases). Germline CDR1 SQVTM, CDR2 ANQGSEA. Between the trimmed V and J ends, which lost 6 bases and 3 bases, there was a span of 11 bases. This CDR3 has 12 residues.